This is a list of T cell receptor beta chains from one sample in a study of vaccination effects on CD4 cells after COVID-19. No antigen is known for these receptors. Profiled with immunoSEQ multiplex PCR; TCRdb holds only in-frame clones, not every one. This sample has 50,000 to 60,000 clones; 70% occur once, and the top ten carry about 18%. The sample was CD4+ T cells from PBMCs cultured with SARS-CoV-2 spike peptides, taken before COVID-19 vaccination. The receptors originated from a human donor who received a COVID-19 vaccine. Both conserved end residues are part of each CDR3. The order of the fields is clone size, V gene, D gene, J gene, CDR3 protein, CDR3 DNA. The D gene is left open where the match is weak. Rows give clone size only sometimes, using once, few, many, or a class for an expanded clone.

abundance: .
v_gene: TRBV28
d_gene: .
j_gene: TRBJ1-2
CDR3aa: CASRRYGYTF
CDR3nt: TGTGCCAGCAGACGCTATGGCTACACCTTC

abundance: .
v_gene: TRBV10-1
d_gene: .
j_gene: TRBJ1-1
CDR3aa: CASSRGFPVGNTEAFF
CDR3nt: TGCGCCAGCAGCAGGGGTTTCCCGGTGGGGAACACTGAAGCTTTCTTT

abundance: .
v_gene: TRBV18
d_gene: .
j_gene: TRBJ1-2
CDR3aa: CASSPRRGPGRGYTF
CDR3nt: TGTGCCAGCTCACCACGTAGGGGTCCCGGTCGGGGCTACACCTTC

abundance: .
v_gene: TRBV18
d_gene: .
j_gene: TRBJ1-2
CDR3aa: CASSPMTTNYGYTF
CDR3nt: TGTGCCAGCTCACCGATGACTACTAACTATGGCTACACCTTC

abundance: .
v_gene: TRBV6-6
d_gene: .
j_gene: TRBJ1-1
CDR3aa: CASSYPPYAEAFF
CDR3nt: TGTGCCAGCAGTTACCCCCCGTACGCTGAAGCTTTCTTT

abundance: .
v_gene: TRBV19
d_gene: .
j_gene: TRBJ1-2
CDR3aa: CASSRAVHGYTF
CDR3nt: TGTGCCAGTAGTAGGGCTGTGCATGGCTACACCTTC

abundance: .
v_gene: TRBV18
d_gene: .
j_gene: TRBJ2-1
CDR3aa: CASSPRIYEQFF
CDR3nt: TGTGCCAGCTCACCACGTATATACGAGCAGTTCTTC

abundance: large
v_gene: TRBV3-1/TRBV3-2
d_gene: TRBD1
j_gene: TRBJ2-2
CDR3aa: CASSPQGAGTGELFF
CDR3nt: TGTGCCAGCAGTCCACAGGGGGCGGGGACCGGGGAGCTGTTTTTT

abundance: medium-sized
v_gene: TRBV20-1
d_gene: .
j_gene: TRBJ1-2
CDR3aa: CSATDSIGYTF
CDR3nt: TGCAGTGCTACAGACTCGATCGGCTACACCTTC

abundance: .
v_gene: TRBV25-1
d_gene: TRBD1
j_gene: TRBJ1-2
CDR3aa: CASSESTWDRVYGYTF
CDR3nt: TGTGCCAGCAGTGAATCGACCTGGGACAGGGTGTATGGCTACACCTTC

abundance: .
v_gene: TRBV7-8
d_gene: .
j_gene: TRBJ1-1
CDR3aa: CASRQGYQGTEAFF
CDR3nt: TGTGCCAGCAGGCAGGGGTATCAGGGCACTGAAGCTTTCTTT

abundance: .
v_gene: TRBV6-5
d_gene: TRBD1
j_gene: TRBJ1-2
CDR3aa: CASSYYDRGNYGYTF
CDR3nt: TGTGCCAGCAGTTACTACGACAGGGGCAACTATGGCTACACCTTC

abundance: .
v_gene: TRBV4-2
d_gene: .
j_gene: TRBJ2-1
CDR3aa: CASSQETAFEQFF
CDR3nt: TGTGCCAGCAGCCAGGAGACAGCCTTTGAGCAGTTCTTC

abundance: once
v_gene: TRBV29-1
d_gene: .
j_gene: TRBJ2-7
CDR3aa: CSVAQAVSYEQYF
CDR3nt: TGCAGCGTTGCGCAGGCCGTTTCCTACGAGCAGTACTTC

abundance: .
v_gene: TRBV5-1
d_gene: .
j_gene: TRBJ2-7
CDR3aa: CASSWGSEGAYEQYF
CDR3nt: TGCGCCAGCAGCTGGGGTTCCGAGGGGGCCTACGAGCAGTACTTC

abundance: .
v_gene: TRBV5-4
d_gene: TRBD1
j_gene: TRBJ2-3
CDR3aa: CASQNTYRTGGTDTQYF
CDR3nt: TGTGCCAGCCAGAACACTTATCGGACAGGCGGCACAGATACGCAGTATTTT

abundance: .
v_gene: TRBV3-1/TRBV3-2
d_gene: .
j_gene: TRBJ1-6
CDR3aa: CASSQGVGASPLHF
CDR3nt: TGTGCCAGCAGCCAAGGAGTTGGAGCGTCACCCCTCCACTTT

abundance: .
v_gene: TRBV27
d_gene: TRBD1
j_gene: TRBJ2-5
CDR3aa: CASSRRTGEETQYF
CDR3nt: TGTGCCAGCAGCCGAAGAACAGGGGAAGAGACCCAGTACTTC

abundance: .
v_gene: TRBV10-3
d_gene: .
j_gene: TRBJ1-5
CDR3aa: CAISESFRDSNQPQHF
CDR3nt: TGTGCCATCAGCGAGTCATTCCGGGACAGCAATCAGCCCCAGCATTTT

abundance: .
v_gene: TRBV28
d_gene: .
j_gene: TRBJ2-7
CDR3aa: CASSPGTSYEQYF
CDR3nt: TGTGCCAGCAGTCCCGGGACGTCCTACGAGCAGTACTTC

abundance: .
v_gene: TRBV28
d_gene: .
j_gene: TRBJ1-1
CDR3aa: CASSFSRGRAEAFF
CDR3nt: TGTGCCAGCAGTTTTAGCAGGGGTAGGGCTGAAGCTTTCTTT

abundance: .
v_gene: TRBV6-2/TRBV6-3
d_gene: TRBD1
j_gene: TRBJ2-7
CDR3aa: CASSYGTGDYEQYF
CDR3nt: TGTGCCAGCAGTTACGGGACAGGGGACTACGAGCAGTACTTC

abundance: few
v_gene: TRBV14
d_gene: TRBD1
j_gene: TRBJ1-6
CDR3aa: CASSLDRGGSPLHF
CDR3nt: TGTGCCAGCAGCCTTGACAGGGGGGGTTCACCCCTCCACTTT

abundance: few
v_gene: TRBV25-1
d_gene: TRBD2
j_gene: TRBJ2-3
CDR3aa: CASSESPAGVSDTQYF
CDR3nt: TGTGCCAGCAGTGAATCCCCAGCGGGAGTGAGTGATACGCAGTATTTT

abundance: .
v_gene: TRBV18
d_gene: .
j_gene: TRBJ2-5
CDR3aa: CASSPSSFRETQYF
CDR3nt: TGTGCCAGCTCACCCTCTAGTTTCAGAGAGACCCAGTACTTC

abundance: once
v_gene: TRBV6-1
d_gene: .
j_gene: TRBJ2-5
CDR3aa: CASSEEFRLSQETQYF
CDR3nt: TGTGCCAGCAGTGAAGAGTTCCGACTATCCCAAGAGACCCAGTACTTC

abundance: .
v_gene: TRBV20-1
d_gene: .
j_gene: TRBJ2-1
CDR3aa: CSASGANEQFF
CDR3nt: TGCAGTGCGTCCGGGGCCAATGAGCAGTTCTTC

abundance: once
v_gene: TRBV13
d_gene: .
j_gene: TRBJ2-7
CDR3aa: CASSLSGSYEQYF
CDR3nt: TGTGCCAGCAGCTTATCAGGTTCCTACGAGCAGTACTTC

abundance: .
v_gene: TRBV6-5
d_gene: .
j_gene: TRBJ1-1
CDR3aa: CASSYYGPNTEAFF
CDR3nt: TGTGCCAGCAGTTACTACGGGCCGAACACTGAAGCTTTCTTT

abundance: .
v_gene: TRBV3-1/TRBV3-2
d_gene: TRBD1
j_gene: TRBJ1-5
CDR3aa: CASSSGQANQPQHF
CDR3nt: TGTGCCAGCAGTTCGGGACAGGCTAATCAGCCCCAGCATTTT

abundance: once
v_gene: TRBV28
d_gene: .
j_gene: TRBJ2-5
CDR3aa: CASGGTGTQYF
CDR3nt: TGTGCCAGCGGAGGGACGGGGACCCAGTACTTC

abundance: once
v_gene: TRBV4-1
d_gene: .
j_gene: TRBJ2-3
CDR3aa: CASSQVSRDTQYF
CDR3nt: TGCGCCAGCAGCCAAGTTTCGAGGGATACGCAGTATTTT

abundance: .
v_gene: TRBV11-2
d_gene: .
j_gene: TRBJ2-1
CDR3aa: CASSSLAATYNEQFF
CDR3nt: TGTGCCAGCAGCTCCTTAGCGGCGACCTACAATGAGCAGTTCTTC

abundance: .
v_gene: TRBV19
d_gene: .
j_gene: TRBJ2-6
CDR3aa: CASTTTFSGANVLTF
CDR3nt: TGTGCCAGTACCACGACCTTCTCTGGGGCCAACGTCCTGACTTTC

abundance: few
v_gene: TRBV28
d_gene: .
j_gene: TRBJ1-1
CDR3aa: CASTRNTEAFF
CDR3nt: TGTGCCAGCACCAGGAACACTGAAGCTTTCTTT

abundance: once
v_gene: TRBV5-1
d_gene: .
j_gene: TRBJ2-5
CDR3aa: CASSDSWGSRTQYF
CDR3nt: TGCGCCAGCAGCGACTCATGGGGGTCGCGGACCCAGTACTTC

abundance: .
v_gene: TRBV7-6
d_gene: TRBD1
j_gene: TRBJ1-3
CDR3aa: CASRAGTGNSGNTIYF
CDR3nt: TGTGCCAGCAGAGCCGGGACAGGGAACTCTGGAAACACCATATATTTT

abundance: .
v_gene: TRBV29-1
d_gene: .
j_gene: TRBJ2-5
CDR3aa: CSVEAPGTAKETQYF
CDR3nt: TGCAGCGTTGAAGCCCCCGGGACTGCCAAAGAGACCCAGTACTTC

abundance: .
v_gene: TRBV10-3
d_gene: TRBD2
j_gene: TRBJ2-1
CDR3aa: CAISERGGSDEQFF
CDR3nt: TGTGCCATCAGTGAGAGGGGCGGGAGCGATGAGCAGTTCTTC

abundance: .
v_gene: TRBV5-1
d_gene: .
j_gene: TRBJ1-6
CDR3aa: CASSLDAGQDNSPLHF
CDR3nt: TGCGCCAGCAGCTTGGATGCCGGGCAGGACAATTCACCCCTCCACTTT

abundance: .
v_gene: TRBV25-1
d_gene: .
j_gene: TRBJ2-3
CDR3aa: CASSDREWFGTQYF
CDR3nt: TGTGCCAGCAGTGACCGGGAGTGGTTCGGTACGCAGTATTTT

abundance: .
v_gene: TRBV25-1
d_gene: TRBD1
j_gene: TRBJ2-6
CDR3aa: CASSGQGRASGANVLTF
CDR3nt: TGTGCCAGCAGTGGACAGGGTAGGGCTTCCGGGGCCAACGTCCTGACTTTC

abundance: .
v_gene: TRBV5-4
d_gene: TRBD1
j_gene: TRBJ1-1
CDR3aa: CASSWGTGGLGNTEAFF
CDR3nt: TGTGCCAGCAGCTGGGGGACAGGGGGCTTGGGTAACACTGAAGCTTTCTTT

abundance: .
v_gene: TRBV19
d_gene: .
j_gene: TRBJ1-5
CDR3aa: CASSPPGARQPQHF
CDR3nt: TGTGCCAGTAGTCCTCCCGGTGCAAGGCAGCCCCAGCATTTT

abundance: .
v_gene: TRBV29-1
d_gene: .
j_gene: TRBJ1-1
CDR3aa: CSVADSRSFF
CDR3nt: TGCAGCGTTGCAGACAGCCGGTCTTTCTTT

abundance: few
v_gene: TRBV6-5
d_gene: .
j_gene: TRBJ1-3
CDR3aa: CASSYSAAGAGNTIYF
CDR3nt: TGTGCCAGCAGTTACTCGGCGGCAGGGGCTGGAAACACCATATATTTT

abundance: few
v_gene: TRBV29-1
d_gene: .
j_gene: TRBJ1-1
CDR3aa: CSVASVNTEAFF
CDR3nt: TGCAGCGTTGCTTCAGTGAACACTGAAGCTTTCTTT

abundance: .
v_gene: TRBV5-4
d_gene: .
j_gene: TRBJ2-5
CDR3aa: CASSPATRETQYF
CDR3nt: TGTGCCAGCAGCCCGGCCACCCGGGAGACCCAGTACTTC

abundance: few
v_gene: TRBV20-1
d_gene: TRBD2
j_gene: TRBJ2-3
CDR3aa: CSASAARLAGTDTQYF
CDR3nt: TGCAGTGCTAGTGCAGCCAGACTAGCGGGGACAGATACGCAGTATTTT

abundance: .
v_gene: TRBV28
d_gene: TRBD2
j_gene: TRBJ2-2
CDR3aa: CASSPGGENTGELFF
CDR3nt: TGTGCCAGCAGTCCGGGGGGGGAGAACACCGGGGAGCTGTTTTTT

abundance: .
v_gene: TRBV5-4
d_gene: TRBD1
j_gene: TRBJ1-2
CDR3aa: CASSPDRVGYTF
CDR3nt: TGTGCCAGCAGCCCAGACAGGGTTGGCTACACCTTC

abundance: .
v_gene: TRBV3-1/TRBV3-2
d_gene: .
j_gene: TRBJ1-1
CDR3aa: CASSQAGGGLYNTEAFF
CDR3nt: TGTGCCAGCAGCCAAGCTGGGGGCGGCCTGTATAACACTGAAGCTTTCTTT

abundance: .
v_gene: TRBV25-1
d_gene: TRBD1
j_gene: TRBJ1-1
CDR3aa: CASSPDRGNTEAFF
CDR3nt: TGTGCCAGCAGCCCGGACAGGGGGAACACTGAAGCTTTCTTT

abundance: few
v_gene: TRBV30
d_gene: .
j_gene: TRBJ2-1
CDR3aa: CAWSPLAASSYNEQFF
CDR3nt: TGTGCCTGGAGTCCCTTAGCGGCCAGCTCCTACAATGAGCAGTTCTTC

abundance: few
v_gene: TRBV5-4
d_gene: .
j_gene: TRBJ1-1
CDR3aa: CASSLATTRMNTEAFF
CDR3nt: TGTGCCAGCAGCTTGGCGACGACCCGAATGAACACTGAAGCTTTCTTT

abundance: .
v_gene: TRBV6-5
d_gene: TRBD1
j_gene: TRBJ1-2
CDR3aa: CASRTGVNYGYTF
CDR3nt: TGTGCCAGCAGGACAGGGGTTAACTATGGCTACACCTTC